This entry concerns a single T cell receptor beta chain. Researchers ran the PCR with 60 Vbeta and 13 Jbeta primers. Profiling relied on immunoSEQ multiplex PCR, and the TCRdb table lists in-frame clones only, not all of them. The sample table includes around 76,000 clones. Trimming removed 3 bases at V and 0 bases at J, with 11 bases between. This CDR3 region has 16 residues. Germline assignment: CDR1 KGHSH and CDR2 LQKENI. This entry belongs to a study of cytomegalovirus exposure and HLA in healthy donors. V gene TRBV18 combines with J gene TRBJ2-2; tentatively, D is TRBD2 (6 bases). The sequenced sample consisted of PBMCs. The sequence derives from a man aged 35-49 years in good health and CMV-seronegative. In nucleotides, the CDR3 is TGTGCCAGCTCACCCTCTAGCGTTTCGAACACCGGGGAGCTGTTTTTT. It is translated as CASSPSSVSNTGELFF.